The 18 T cell receptor beta chains in this list originate from one sample, sequenced in a study of CD8 T cells in Susac syndrome. Reverse transcription used roughly 0.45 to 1 ug RNA and random hexamers. TCRdb re-analysed the immunoSEQ multiplex PCR reads in MiXCR, keeping a single row per CDR3 protein. The profile shows about 120,000 distinct CDR3 sequences, around 93% of them singletons. The sequenced sample was CD8+ T cells from PBMCs. The receptors derive from a human donor in good health.

J is TRBJ1-1 and V is TRBV29-1; 7 positions match TRBD1. Trimming at V came to 3 bases and at J to 0 bases, leaving 4 bases not matched to a gene. Germline loops: CDR1 SQVTM, CDR2 ANQGSEA. This CDR3 has 14 amino acids. In DNA form, the CDR3 reads TGCAGCGTTGAGGAGGGGGCAGTGAACACTGAAGCTTTCTTT. As protein: CSVEEGAVNTEAFF.

This CDR3 is CASSQGSGRDWGSTEAFF. The DNA of the CDR3 is TGCGCCAGCAGCCAAGGATCCGGGAGGGATTGGGGGAGCACTGAAGCTTTCTTT. This rearrangement joins TRBV4-3 to TRBJ1-1; TRBD1 might be the D (5 bases). This CDR3 spans 18 amino acids. The V end was cut by 1 base, the J end by 4 bases, with 22 bases between. Germline V gives CDR1 LGHNA, CDR2 YSLEER.

The chain employs TRBV25-1 and TRBJ1-1; 7 bases are shared with TRBD1. This CDR3 is built from 12 residues. Trimming took 5 bases from V and 8 from J; bases not matched to a gene: 5. Germline-derived CDR1 and CDR2 are MGHDK and SYGVNS. CDR3 in amino acids: CASSYRDSEAFF. DNA for the CDR3: TGTGCCAGCAGTTACCGGGACAGCGAAGCTTTCTTT.

The chain links TRBV5-4 to TRBJ1-1; D is perhaps TRBD1 (5 bases). V was shortened by 3 bases and J by 1 base, with 13 bases between the two germline ends. CDR3 length: 15 residues. From germline, CDR1 is SGHNT and CDR2 YYREEE (reference sequence). CDR3 amino acids: CASSSGGRGNTEAFF. The CDR3 region has the DNA TGTGCCAGCAGCTCTGGTGGAAGGGGGAACACTGAAGCTTTCTTT. The whole variable domain, remainder taken from reference TRBV5-4 and TRBJ1-1, is ETGVTQSPTHLIKTRGQQVTLRCSSQSGHNTVSWYQQALGQGPQFIFQYYREEENGRGNFPPRFSGLQFPNYSSELNVNALELDDSALYLCASSSGGRGNTEAFFGQGTRLTVV.

The genes are TRBV5-4 and TRBJ2-2, with D unclear. Germline values: CDR1 SGHNT, CDR2 YYREEE (reference sequence). Trimming took off 1 base at V and 1 base at J, with 11 bases between the two ends. The CDR3 consists of 16 residues. The CDR3 spells CASSLPRPENTGELFF. CDR3 sequence (DNA): TGTGCCAGCAGCTTGCCCCGGCCAGAGAACACCGGGGAGCTGTTTTTT.

V gene TRBV12-3 or TRBV12-4 combines with J gene TRBJ1-2; 7 bases map to TRBD1. CDR3 length: 13 amino acids. Trimming removed 3 bases from V and 7 bases from J; junction bases left unmatched: 5. CDR3 residues: CASSLTGQSGYTF. The CDR3 bases are TGTGCCAGCAGTTTGACAGGGCAGAGTGGCTACACCTTC.

This clonotype was detected a few times. This chain connects TRBV7-3 to TRBJ2-5; D is possibly TRBD2 (6 bases). The CDR3 is 13 residues long. Germline V gene sequence: CDR1 SGHTA, CDR2 FQGTGA. The V and J ends lost 4 bases and 4 bases respectively, with 10 bases between them. CDR3 bases: TGTGCCAGCAGCTCCCGAGCGGGAGAGACCCAGTACTTC. Its translation is CASSSRAGETQYF.

The rearrangement joins TRBV20-1 to TRBJ2-7, with D possibly matching TRBD1 (8 bases). This CDR3 is 17 amino acids long. V was clipped by 1 base and J by 0 bases, with 19 bases between them. The germline V gene has CDR1 DFQATT and CDR2 SNEGSKA (reference sequence). The CDR3 here is CSARGGGTGVSSYEQYF. CDR3 DNA sequence: TGCAGTGCTAGAGGGGGGGGGACAGGTGTCAGCTCCTACGAGCAGTACTTC.

The rearrangement links TRBV7-2 to TRBJ2-5; possibly TRBD2 for D (6 bases). This CDR3 has 13 residues. Germline values: CDR1 SGHTA, CDR2 FQGNSA. V shed 5 bases and J shed 5 bases, with 12 bases lying between them. CDR3 in DNA: TGTGCCAGCAGCCCGGGGGTAAGCGAGACCCAGTACTTC. Translation: CASSPGVSETQYF. Complete variable domain (other parts from reference TRBV7-2 and TRBJ2-5): GAGVSQSPSNKVTEKGKDVELRCDPISGHTALYWYRQSLGQGLEFLIYFQGNSAPDKSGLPSDRFSAERTGGSVSTLTIQRTQQEDSAVYLCASSPGVSETQYFGPGTRLLVL.

The CDR3 DNA reads as TGCAGTGCTAGGCGAGCATCGGGACAGGTGGGAGACGAGCAGTACTTC. Residues: CSARRASGQVGDEQYF. The chain links TRBV20-1 to TRBJ2-7, with 8 positions matching TRBD1. Germline V gene data show CDR1 as DFQATT and CDR2 as SNEGSKA (reference sequence). The CDR3 spans 16 residues. J gave up 5 bases and V 3 bases, and 15 bases lay outside the gene matches.

On this clonotype: Compared with germline, one end of the junction differs, possibly owing to a read error. This sequence joins TRBV30 and TRBJ1-1; D not resolved. CDR3 length equals 10 residues. Germline V gene lookup returns CDR1 GTSNPN and CDR2 SVGIG (reference sequence). As DNA, the CDR3 is TGTGCCTGGAGCGCGGTGGCCACCCTCTTT. It yields the protein CAWSAVATLF.

V and J are TRBV10-2 and TRBJ2-7; D assignment may be TRBD1 or TRBD2 (5 bases each). Trimming cost V 5 bases and J 2 bases, with 13 bases left between them. Germline CDR1 reads WSHSY; CDR2 reads SAAADI. The CDR3 loop spans 14 amino acids. Here the CDR3 reads CASSIQGVPYEQYF. The CDR3 coding sequence is TGCGCCAGCAGTATCCAGGGAGTCCCCTACGAGCAGTACTTC.

The rearrangement links TRBV5-1 to TRBJ1-2; D remains unclear. Deletions cut 6 bases from V and 3 bases from J, with 18 bases between. The CDR3 sequence is 15 residues long. CDR1 is SGHRS and CDR2 is YFSETQ in the germline V gene. The CDR3 bases are TGCGCCAGCACGCTCTCCGCCGACGACTACTATGGCTACACCTTC. This sequence encodes CASTLSADDYYGYTF.

This chain joins TRBV24-1 and TRBJ2-5, with 9 bases matching TRBD1. Germline trimming cut 2 bases from V and 4 bases from J; bases unmatched to any gene: 7. This CDR3 has 16 amino acids. Germline V gene sequence: CDR1 KGHDR, CDR2 SFDVKD. In DNA, the CDR3 is TGTGCCACCAGTGATTCCGGGACAGGGTCGGGAGAGACCCAGTACTTC. The encoded protein is CATSDSGTGSGETQYF.

The chain combines TRBV7-2 with TRBJ2-3, with 7 bases identical to TRBD1. Germline V gene data show CDR1 as SGHTA and CDR2 as FQGNSA. After removal of 5 bases from V and 6 bases from J, the junction contained 11 bases not matched to a gene. The CDR3 runs to 15 residues. This CDR3 reads CASSPPGPRGDTQYF. In nucleotides, the CDR3 is TGTGCCAGCAGCCCCCCGGGCCCCAGGGGGGATACGCAGTATTTT.

The genes are TRBV5-4 and TRBJ1-1; D call uncertain. CDR1 is SGHNT and CDR2 is YYREEE in the germline V gene (reference sequence). The V end was cut by 0 bases, the J end by 8 bases, with 14 bases between. CDR3 length equals 14 residues. CDR3 amino acids: CASSLEIAVNEAFF. CDR3 coding DNA: TGTGCCAGCAGCTTGGAAATTGCGGTTAACGAAGCTTTCTTT.

V gene TRBV30 combines with J gene TRBJ2-7; possibly TRBD2 for D (6 bases). In germline, CDR1 is GTSNPN, CDR2 SVGIG (reference sequence). The CDR3 is made up of 12 amino acids. With 5 bases removed from V and 0 bases from J, the gap between germline ends came to 8 bases. The DNA for the CDR3 is TGTGCCTGGGGCGGGACCTCCTACGAGCAGTACTTC. It is translated as CAWGGTSYEQYF.

The V gene is TRBV10-3, the J gene TRBJ2-7, with D hard to call. Trimming removed 0 bases from V and 2 bases from J, with 11 bases in between. CDR1 ENHRY and CDR2 SYGVKD come from the germline V gene. The CDR3 is 15 amino acids. The CDR3 DNA is TGTGCCATCAGTGAGTCAGGAAGTCCGCCCTACGAGCAGTACTTC. Translated, it gives CAISESGSPPYEQYF.